Each of the 27 T cell receptor beta chains below was sequenced from the same sample in a study of long-term antiretroviral therapy in people with HIV. At survey level, the immunoSEQ assay was run in its v3.0 version. Measured with immunoSEQ multiplex PCR; TCRdb has only the in-frame clones, and not every one. The data contain 9,000 or so clones, nearly 80% of them seen just once; the ten biggest clones take up around 23%. The source material was unsorted PBMCs, sampled 0.6 years before starting antiretroviral therapy. The receptors here all came from a man aged 35-49 years with HIV.

V usage is TRBV29-1 and J usage is TRBJ1-5; D is ambiguous. The CDR3 has 13 amino acids. V shed 1 base and J shed 6 bases, with 10 bases lying between them. Germline V CDR1 and CDR2: SQVTM, ANQGSEA. As DNA, the CDR3 is TGCAGCGTTGAAGGGGCCGGCGGTCAGCCCCAGCATTTT. It encodes CSVEGAGGQPQHF.

The rearrangement uses TRBV30 and TRBJ2-2, with 11 bases lining up with TRBD1. In germline, CDR1 is GTSNPN, CDR2 SVGIG (reference sequence). V shed 2 bases and J 5 bases; nucleotides not matched to a gene: 7. The CDR3 consists of 16 residues. CDR3 DNA: TGTGCCTGGAGTCGGGACAGGGGGAGCGGTACCGGGGAGCTGTTTTTT. Protein product: CAWSRDRGSGTGELFF.

The gene calls are TRBV5-1 and TRBJ1-2; 7 bases line up with TRBD1. The V and J ends lost 6 bases and 4 bases, in that order; junction bases with no gene match: 9. Germline CDR1 is SGHRS and CDR2 is YFSETQ. The length of the CDR3 is 14 residues. CDR3 in DNA: TGCGCCAGCACCCGGGACAGTCTCGCCTATGGCTACACCTTC. Its protein product is CASTRDSLAYGYTF.

This chain uses TRBV7-3 with TRBJ1-5; D gene ambiguous. The germline CDR1 and CDR2 sequences are SGHTA and FQGTGA. This CDR3 contains 13 residues. Trimming left V 6 bases short and J 5 bases short, with 11 bases between. Here the CDR3 reads CASSPDGDQPQHF. CDR3 in DNA: TGTGCCAGCAGTCCGGACGGAGATCAGCCCCAGCATTTT.

This clone was seen a handful of times. The chain carries TRBV18 and TRBJ2-1; D may be TRBD1 or TRBD2 (5 bases each). Germline V gene data show CDR1 as KGHSH and CDR2 as LQKENI. Trimming removed 4 bases at V and 8 bases at J, with 24 bases between. The CDR3 has 17 amino acids. In DNA, the CDR3 is TGTGCCAGCTCACTTAGCACTCGGTGGGGGACCCTAGATGAGCAGTTCTTC. Encoded protein: CASSLSTRWGTLDEQFF.

This clone has a handful of counts. This chain uses TRBV2 with TRBJ1-1; no clear D. Per the germline V gene, CDR1 is SNHLY and CDR2 is FYNNEI. CDR3 length: 12 amino acids. The germline V and J ends were trimmed by 2 bases and 8 bases, with 9 bases remaining between them. The DNA of the CDR3 is TGTGCCAGCAGTGAAAGCCACATCGAAGCTTTCTTT. Translating it yields CASSESHIEAFF.

This chain links TRBV27 with TRBJ1-1; possibly TRBD1 for D (6 bases). The CDR3 spans 14 residues. The germline V gene encodes CDR1 MNHEY and CDR2 SMNVEV (reference sequence). V was trimmed by 6 bases and J by 2 bases, leaving 13 bases between them. CDR3 in amino acids: CASRVTGTNTEAFF. CDR3 DNA: TGTGCCAGCAGGGTTACAGGGACCAACACTGAAGCTTTCTTT.

The chain recombines TRBV5-1 with TRBJ2-1; D possibly corresponds to TRBD1 (5 bases). This CDR3 spans 13 amino acids. V lost 2 bases, J lost 10 bases, and 13 bases lay in between. The germline V gene has CDR1 SGHRS and CDR2 YFSETQ. The DNA for the CDR3 is TGCGCCAGCAGCTTCGACTCGCCAGGGGAGCAGTTCTTC. This encodes CASSFDSPGEQFF.

The J gene is TRBJ2-5, the V gene TRBV7-9; weak D call: TRBD1 (6 bases). Germline CDR1 and CDR2: SEHNR and FQNEAQ (reference sequence). The CDR3 is 15 residues long. V was cut by 5 bases and J by 1 base, with 14 bases left in between. The CDR3 sequence is CASSPGQTFQETQYF. The DNA for the CDR3 is TGTGCCAGCAGCCCCGGACAGACTTTCCAAGAGACCCAGTACTTC.

This clone was observed a few times. The chain has TRBV2 and TRBJ1-2, with D tentatively TRBD1 (5 bases). The CDR3 contains 14 residues. Trimming cost V 0 bases and J 5 bases, with 10 bases left between them. Per the germline V gene, CDR1 is SNHLY and CDR2 is FYNNEI. CDR3 loop: CASSEAGREYGYTF. The CDR3 nucleotides read TGTGCCAGCAGTGAAGCTGGCAGGGAATATGGCTACACCTTC.

J is TRBJ2-7 and V is TRBV5-1, with TRBD1 matching 8 bases. The V gene end was trimmed by 7 bases and the J gene end by 7 bases; junction bases not matched to a gene: 19. CDR1 and CDR2 (germline): SGHRS, YFSETQ. This CDR3 contains 16 residues. CDR3 sequence (DNA): TGCGCCAGCTACGAGCGACCGGACAGGGTTTTCCGGGAGCAGTACTTC. Amino acid sequence: CASYERPDRVFREQYF. Full variable domain (remainder filled in from reference TRBV5-1 and TRBJ2-7): KAGVTQTPRYLIKTRGQQVTLSCSPISGHRSVSWYQQTPGQGLQFLFEYFSETQRNKGNFPGRFSGRQFSNSRSEMNVSTLELGDSALYLCASYERPDRVFREQYFGPGTRLTVT.

This chain links TRBV19 with TRBJ1-2; 9 bases fit TRBD1. This CDR3 is 15 amino acids long. Germline-derived CDR1 and CDR2 are LNHDA and SQIVND (reference sequence). V lost 3 bases, J lost 5 bases, and 7 bases stayed unmatched. CDR3 bases: TGTGCCAGTAGTATGGGACAGGGTTTGCTGTATGGCTACACCTTC. Its protein is CASSMGQGLLYGYTF.

The chain links TRBV28 to TRBJ2-7; D remains unclear. CDR3 length: 15 residues. V lost 5 bases and J 2 bases, leaving 16 bases between the germline ends. CDR1 and CDR2 (germline): MDHEN, SYDVKM. CDR3 coding DNA: TGTGCCAGCAGTCCCGCATCGCCTACGGCCTACGAGCAGTACTTC. It encodes CASSPASPTAYEQYF.

On this clone itself: A read error may account for a junction end that differs from germline. The chain employs TRBV10-3 and TRBJ1-1, with 9 bases that match TRBD1. The CDR3 length is 13 residues. Germline values: CDR1 ENHRY, CDR2 SYGVKD. CDR3 coding DNA: TGTGCCATCAGCGGACAGGGGAACGCTGAAGCTTTCTTT. This encodes CAISGQGNAEAFF.

This chain connects TRBV9 to TRBJ1-1, with 12 bases that match TRBD1. The length of the CDR3 is 17 residues. Trimming at V came to 2 bases and at J to 3 bases, leaving 8 bases not matched to a gene. Germline assignment: CDR1 SGDLS and CDR2 YYNGEE. As DNA, the CDR3 is TGTGCCAGCAGCGTTCTGGGGACAGGGGGCTTGGACACTGAAGCTTTCTTT. The encoded protein is CASSVLGTGGLDTEAFF.

The V gene is TRBV9, the J gene TRBJ2-2, with D possibly matching TRBD2 (6 bases). This CDR3 is 15 amino acids long. Trimming removed 3 bases from V and 3 bases from J, with 12 bases in between. From germline, CDR1 is SGDLS and CDR2 YYNGEE. The CDR3 loop reads CASSATGEYTGELFF. In DNA form, the CDR3 reads TGTGCCAGCAGCGCAACGGGGGAATACACCGGGGAGCTGTTTTTT.

The J gene is TRBJ2-7, the V gene TRBV6-4, with D perhaps TRBD1 (6 bases). Germline V gene sequence: CDR1 MRHNA, CDR2 SNTAGT. Trimming shortened V by 6 bases and J by 0 bases, and 18 bases separated the two germline ends. The CDR3 sequence is 16 residues long. The CDR3 loop reads CASSSYVADSSYEQYF. The CDR3 region has the DNA TGTGCCAGCAGCTCCTACGTGGCGGACAGCTCCTACGAGCAGTACTTC.

The chain links TRBV6-1 to TRBJ1-1; 8 bases are a match to TRBD1. CDR3 length: 14 amino acids. The ends lost 5 bases at V and 4 bases at J; junction bases unmatched: 6. Per the germline V gene, CDR1 is MNHNS and CDR2 is SASEGT. The CDR3 here is CASSKTGQGTEAFF. The CDR3 coding sequence is TGTGCCAGCAGTAAGACCGGACAGGGCACTGAAGCTTTCTTT.

This chain connects TRBV28 to TRBJ1-1; D is undetermined. This CDR3 has 11 residues. Germline lookup yields CDR1 MDHEN and CDR2 SYDVKM. Trimming pared 7 bases from V and 0 bases from J, leaving 3 bases between. In nucleotides, the CDR3 is TGTGCCAGCATGATGAACACTGAAGCTTTCTTT. This encodes CASMMNTEAFF.

The chain recombines TRBV19 with TRBJ1-4; D gene uncertain. V was pared by 6 bases and J by 3 bases, with 17 bases between. Germline lookup yields CDR1 LNHDA and CDR2 SQIVND (reference sequence). The CDR3 spans 16 residues. CDR3 protein: CASRWATGQANEKLFF. In DNA form, the CDR3 reads TGTGCCAGTAGATGGGCGACGGGTCAAGCTAATGAAAAACTGTTTTTT.

This clone turned up a few times. The rearrangement joins TRBV19 to TRBJ1-5, with 7 bases matching TRBD1. J gave up 3 bases and V 5 bases, and 7 bases lay outside the gene matches. In germline, CDR1 is LNHDA, CDR2 SQIVND (reference sequence). There are 15 residues in the CDR3. The DNA of the CDR3 is TGTGCCAGTAGTCGACAGGGTACAGACAATCAGCCCCAGCATTTT. Protein sequence: CASSRQGTDNQPQHF. The whole variable domain, remainder taken from reference TRBV19 and TRBJ1-5, is DGGITQSPKYLFRKEGQNVTLSCEQNLNHDAMYWYRQDPGQGLRLIYYSQIVNDFQKGDIAEGYSVSREKKESFPLTVTSAQKNPTAFYLCASSRQGTDNQPQHFGDGTRLSIL.

This chain connects TRBV7-6 to TRBJ2-7; D is unclear. The germline V gene encodes CDR1 SGHVS and CDR2 FNYEAQ. Between the trimmed V and J ends, which lost 2 bases and 2 bases, there was a span of 10 bases. The CDR3 covers 14 residues. In nucleotides, the CDR3 is TGTGCCAGCAGCTTATTAGGATCAGCCTACGAGCAGTACTTC. Its protein product is CASSLLGSAYEQYF.

The chain uses TRBV5-1 and TRBJ1-2, with D unclear. V shed 0 bases and J shed 1 base, with 7 bases lying between them. The germline CDR1 and CDR2 sequences are SGHRS and YFSETQ. The CDR3 totals 14 residues. CDR3 in DNA: TGCGCCAGCAGCTTGGAACAGAGTAACTATGGCTACACCTTC. This codes for CASSLEQSNYGYTF.

The chain joins TRBV9 to TRBJ1-3, with TRBD1 as a possible D gene (5 bases). The length of the CDR3 is 19 residues. Trimming removed 6 bases from V and 0 bases from J, with 25 bases in between. Per germline, CDR1 SGDLS and CDR2 YYNGEE. CDR3 protein: CASIPYQGPLTPSGNTIYF. DNA for the CDR3: TGTGCCAGCATCCCTTATCAGGGCCCCCTAACCCCCTCTGGAAACACCATATATTTT.

In nucleotides, the CDR3 is TGTGCCTGGAGTCCAAGGGACAGGGGAACCTATGGCTACACCTTC. Protein product: CAWSPRDRGTYGYTF. The rearrangement joins TRBV30 to TRBJ1-2; TRBD1 matches at 10 bases. The J segment lost 4 bases and the V segment lost 2 bases, leaving 7 bases of the junction unmatched. The CDR3 is 15 amino acids. Per the germline V gene, CDR1 is GTSNPN and CDR2 is SVGIG (reference sequence).

The chain carries TRBV6-6 and TRBJ2-1; 7 bases are a match to TRBD1. CDR3 length equals 14 residues. V shed 3 bases and J 4 bases; nucleotides not matched to a gene: 3. Germline CDR1 is MNHNY and CDR2 is SVGAGI (reference sequence). The CDR3 loop is CASSYAGGYNEQFF. The CDR3 region has the DNA TGTGCCAGCAGTTATGCAGGGGGATACAATGAGCAGTTCTTC.

The chain couples TRBV4-1 to TRBJ1-4; a weak D match, TRBD1 (5 bases). Germline V gene data show CDR1 as MGHRA and CDR2 as YSYEKL. This CDR3 has 16 residues. V dropped 1 base and J dropped 11 bases, with 20 bases sitting between them. The CDR3, as DNA: TGCGCCAGCAGCCAAGTATCCCTTAGAGGCCGGGACAAACTGTTTTTT. Its protein is CASSQVSLRGRDKLFF.